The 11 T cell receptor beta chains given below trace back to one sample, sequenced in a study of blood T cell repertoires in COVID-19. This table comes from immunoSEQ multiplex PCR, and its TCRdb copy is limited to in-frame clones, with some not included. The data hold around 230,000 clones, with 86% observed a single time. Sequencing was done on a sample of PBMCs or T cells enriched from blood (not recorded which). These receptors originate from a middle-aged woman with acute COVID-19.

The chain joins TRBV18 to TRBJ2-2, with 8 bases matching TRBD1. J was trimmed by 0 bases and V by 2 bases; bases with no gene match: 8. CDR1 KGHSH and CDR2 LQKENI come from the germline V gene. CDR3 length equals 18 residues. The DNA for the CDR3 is TGTGCCAGCTCACCATTTACAGGGGGGACTTCGAACACCGGGGAGCTGTTTTTT. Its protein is CASSPFTGGTSNTGELFF. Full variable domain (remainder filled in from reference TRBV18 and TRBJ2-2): NAGVMQNPRHLVRRRGQEARLRCSPMKGHSHVYWYRQLPEEGLKFMVYLQKENIIDESGMPKERFSAEFPKEGPSILRIQQVVRGDSAAYFCASSPFTGGTSNTGELFFGEGSRLTVL.

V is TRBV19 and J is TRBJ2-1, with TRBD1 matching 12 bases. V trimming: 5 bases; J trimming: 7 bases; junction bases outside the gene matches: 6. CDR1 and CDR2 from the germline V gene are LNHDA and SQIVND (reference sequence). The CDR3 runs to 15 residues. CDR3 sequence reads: CASSPRDRGQNEQFF. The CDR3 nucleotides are TGTGCCAGTAGTCCCCGGGACAGGGGGCAGAATGAGCAGTTCTTC.

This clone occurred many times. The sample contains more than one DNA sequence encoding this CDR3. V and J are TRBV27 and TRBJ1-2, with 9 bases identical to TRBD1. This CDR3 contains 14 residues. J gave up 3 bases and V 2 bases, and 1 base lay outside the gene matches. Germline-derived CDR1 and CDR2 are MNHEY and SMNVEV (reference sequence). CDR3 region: CASSLRQGDYGYTF. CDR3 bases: TGTGCCAGCAGTTTACGACAGGGGGACTATGGCTACACCTTC.

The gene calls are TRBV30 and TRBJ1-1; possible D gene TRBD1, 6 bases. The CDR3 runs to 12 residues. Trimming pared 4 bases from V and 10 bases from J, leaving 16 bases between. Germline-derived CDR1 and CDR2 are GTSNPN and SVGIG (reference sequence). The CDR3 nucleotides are TGTGCCTGGACAAGGGGGGGGAGGCGAGCTTTCTTT. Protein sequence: CAWTRGGRRAFF. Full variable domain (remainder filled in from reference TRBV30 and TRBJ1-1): SQTIHQWPATLVQPVGSPLSLECTVEGTSNPNLYWYRQAAGRGLQLLFYSVGIGQISSEVPQNLSASRPQDRQFILSSKKLLLSDSGFYLCAWTRGGRRAFFGQGTRLTVV.

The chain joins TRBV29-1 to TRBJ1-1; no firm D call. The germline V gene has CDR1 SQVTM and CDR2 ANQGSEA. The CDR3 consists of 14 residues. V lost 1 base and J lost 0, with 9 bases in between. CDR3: CSVEVGFMNTEAFF. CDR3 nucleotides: TGCAGCGTTGAAGTGGGCTTCATGAACACTGAAGCTTTCTTT.

The CDR3 sequence is CASSELAGGRHSETQYF. The CDR3 coding sequence is TGTGCCAGCAGTGAATTAGCGGGGGGGCGGCACAGTGAGACCCAGTACTTC. The chain recombines TRBV6-1 with TRBJ2-5; 11 nucleotides match TRBD2. Germline V gene sequence: CDR1 MNHNS, CDR2 SASEGT. The length of the CDR3 is 17 residues. Unmatched junction bases numbered 10, after V lost 2 bases and J lost 5 bases.

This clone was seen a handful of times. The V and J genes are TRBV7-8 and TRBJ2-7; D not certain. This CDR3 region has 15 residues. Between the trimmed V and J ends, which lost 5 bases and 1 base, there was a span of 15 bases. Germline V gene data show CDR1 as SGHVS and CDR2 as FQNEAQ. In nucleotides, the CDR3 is TGTGCCAGCAGCCCTTACACGGGTCCGTCCTACGAGCAGTACGTC. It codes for CASSPYTGPSYEQYV.

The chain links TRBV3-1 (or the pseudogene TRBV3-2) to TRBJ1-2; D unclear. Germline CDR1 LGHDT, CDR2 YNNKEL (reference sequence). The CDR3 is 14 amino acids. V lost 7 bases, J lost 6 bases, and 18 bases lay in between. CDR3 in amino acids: CASNAAATGNGYTF. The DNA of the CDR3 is TGTGCCAGCAACGCGGCAGCCACCGGGAATGGCTACACCTTC.

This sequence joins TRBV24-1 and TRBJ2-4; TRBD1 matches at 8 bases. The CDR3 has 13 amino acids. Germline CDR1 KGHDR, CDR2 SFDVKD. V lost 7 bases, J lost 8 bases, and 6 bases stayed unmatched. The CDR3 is CATSGQGSYIQYF. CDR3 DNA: TGTGCCACCAGCGGACAGGGATCGTACATTCAGTACTTC.

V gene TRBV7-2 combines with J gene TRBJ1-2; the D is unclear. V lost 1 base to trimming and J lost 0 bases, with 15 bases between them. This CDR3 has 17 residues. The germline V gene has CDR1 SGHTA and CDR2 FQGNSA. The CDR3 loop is CASSLDLPQRSNYGYTF. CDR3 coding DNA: TGTGCCAGCAGCTTAGACCTACCACAGAGATCTAACTATGGCTACACCTTC.

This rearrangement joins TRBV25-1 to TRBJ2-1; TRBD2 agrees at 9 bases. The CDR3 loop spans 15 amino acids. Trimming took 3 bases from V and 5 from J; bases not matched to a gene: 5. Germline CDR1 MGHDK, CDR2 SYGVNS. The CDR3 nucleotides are TGTGCCAGCAGTGAGGCGGGGGGGCCGAACAATGAGCAGTTCTTC. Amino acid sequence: CASSEAGGPNNEQFF.